This TCR beta chain stems from a study of tumor-infiltrating lymphocytes in primary liver carcinoma (dated by TCRdb to 2015 to 2018). Looking at the study overall: Of the five patients, three men and two women aged 30 to 69 years, four had hepatocellular carcinoma and one had combined HCC and intrahepatic cholangiocarcinoma. Technical replicate repertoires showed high reproducibility, with mean shared-clone rates around 0.9 and correlation coefficients above 0.95. The study combined TCRbeta repertoire sequencing, expression microarrays and whole-exome sequencing across five regions of each liver tumor, with adjacent normal tissue and blood. Tumors of the five patients were stage T1-T3 N0M0 with maximum diameters of about 4.2 to 10 cm. A total of 35 specimens from 5 patients underwent TCRbeta repertoire sequencing, comprising approximately 25 tumor regions, 5 adjacent noncancerous liver tissues and 5 peripheral blood samples. Each sample produced about 3.5 to 7.13 million productive TCRbeta reads, and read depth showed no significant difference between tissue types. To link TCRbeta repertoire diversity to the local molecular phenotype, the approximately 25 tumor region samples were profiled with Agilent mRNA microarrays.

Study-wide conclusions, independent of this receptor: Only roughly 7-24% of top clones appeared in all five regions of a tumor, which suggests that tumor-infiltrating T cells are spatially heterogeneous. Because the samples were bulk and unsorted, CD4+ and CD8+ T cell repertoires could not be compared. The study included only four to six patients, and the authors note findings should be validated in a larger study. Compared with blood, tumors had a significantly larger share of the repertoire taken up by the top 250 clones (p = 0.039). Only the TCR beta chain was sequenced, so true repertoire diversity is likely underestimated because unpaired alpha chains were not captured. Repertoire overlap was found to be higher between tumor regions (mean roughly 36%) than between tumor-adjacent (roughly 17%) or tumor-blood (around 14%) pairs, consistent with antigen-driven expansion.

The germline V gene yields SGHAT for CDR1 and FQNNGV for CDR2. Its CDR3 holds 15 amino acids, cysteine through phenylalanine. The entry retains the CDR3 DNA only, 45 bases that are in frame from base 1. Total RNA and DNA were co-extracted without cell sorting from approximately 22-30 mg of bulk tissue using the AllPrep DNA/RNA mini kit. Surgical resection was performed in China between 2015 and 2016 on four to six patients with histopathologically diagnosed primary liver carcinoma. At the time of sampling, the patients had chronic HBV infection and had not received any treatment. Five spatially separated regions were sampled from each tumor: the superior, inferior, left-lateral and right-lateral poles, plus the tumor centre. Histological examination found more than 75% viable tumor cells in every tumor sample. Fresh tumor and adjacent tissue pieces were bisected, with one half stored in RNAlater at -80 degrees C and the other half sent for histology.

Details on this clonotype: Its antigen remains undetermined. The junction departs from germline at one end; a sequencing error may be responsible.

Using a constant-region primer and ProtoScript II reverse transcriptase, TCRbeta-specific cDNA was reverse-transcribed from 500 ng total RNA. The TCRbeta libraries were prepared through three rounds of nested multiplex PCR following a slightly modified ARM-PCR procedure. Each of the first two PCR rounds ran for roughly 9 cycles and used multiplex TRBV1-TRBV30 forward primers together with a Cbeta reverse primer. A final 25-cycle PCR with Deep VentR polymerase added sample barcodes and Illumina adapters. Before sequencing, amplicons of 200-500 bp were purified from gel using a QIAquick gel extraction kit. The TCRbeta amplicons were sequenced with 250-bp paired-end reads on an Illumina HiSeq 2500. The authors processed their data as follows. Reads were quality-trimmed with Trimmomatic v0.33, and paired reads were merged with FLASH v1.2.11 to recover full CDR3 sequences. MiGEC v1.2.1b assigned V, D and J germline segments to the rearranged TCRbeta sequences. VDJtools v1.0.0 computed clonotype statistics and Shannon-Wiener diversity indices. Except for diversity analysis, only each sample's 250 most abundant clonotypes were used in subsequent analyses to reduce sampling bias. The public reads were reanalyzed by TCRdb: fastp trimming at Q25, MiXCR alignment, in-frame beta chains only. Entries that share a CDR3 protein sequence are merged under the most common genes and DNA. Clone size and V and J calls follow TCRdb, not the original study. The sample records tens of thousands of distinct CDR3 sequences, about 71% of which are singletons. The ten largest make up approximately 41% of the sample.

The sequencing input was liver tumor tissue from sampling region 4. The sample's cell subset or site, from its label and the paper: tumor region T4, right-lateral pole. The sequence came from a man between 35 and 55 years old with primary liver carcinoma and hepatitis B virus infection. The chain is assembled from TRBV11-2 and TRBJ1-5; TRBD1 is possibly the D segment (5 matching bases). For the CDR3, the sequence is CASSLEMWGNQPQHF. The bases are TGTGCCAGCAGCTTAGAGATGTGGGGCAATCAGCCCCAACATTTT.